The rows below give T cell receptor beta chains drawn from one sample of a study of blood T cell repertoires in COVID-19. Profiled with immunoSEQ multiplex PCR; TCRdb holds only in-frame clones, not every one. The sample contains roughly 30,000 clones, 70% to 80% of which appear only once. The sample was peripheral blood. These TCRs come from a woman aged 55-69 years with acute or convalescent COVID-19. CDR3s include the opening cysteine and the closing phenylalanine or tryptophan. The D gene is left open where the match is weak. A clone size is listed for some rows: how often the clone was seen (once, few, many), or a class if it is expanded.

TRBD1 | TRBJ1-2 | TRBV13 | NA | TGTGCCAGCAGCCCGACTCTGAGACAGGGGGCGTCTTATGGCTACACCTTC | CASSPTLRQGASYGYTF
TRBD1 | TRBJ1-5 | TRBV28 | NA | TGTGCCAGCAGGACAGGGGGCCGTGGCAATCAGCCCCAGCATTTT | CASRTGGRGNQPQHF
NA | TRBJ1-3 | TRBV5-1 | NA | TGCGCCAGCAGCTTGTCAGGGTCTTCGGGAAACACCATATATTTT | CASSLSGSSGNTIYF
TRBD1 | TRBJ1-5 | TRBV5-1 | once | TGCGCCAGCAGCGCCGGACAGGGGATCAATCAGCCCCAGCATTTT | CASSAGQGINQPQHF
TRBD1 | TRBJ2-7 | TRBV4-1 | NA | TGCGCCAGCAGCCGAAGCGGGACAGGGGACTACGAGCAGTACTTC | CASSRSGTGDYEQYF
NA | TRBJ1-2 | TRBV12-3/TRBV12-4 | NA | TGTGCCATAGCATCCGGGGTTCAATATGGCTACACCTTC | CAIASGVQYGYTF
TRBD1 | TRBJ1-2 | TRBV6-2/TRBV6-3 | NA | TGTGCCAGCAGTTACGCGGGACAGGGGGCTTCTGGCTACACCTTC | CASSYAGQGASGYTF
TRBD1 | TRBJ2-7 | TRBV5-4 | few | TGTGCCAGCAGCTCGACAGGGAGCTCCTACGAGCAGTACTTC | CASSSTGSSYEQYF
NA | TRBJ1-4 | TRBV30 | NA | TGTGCCTCCCAACAGGCAGGGGATGAAAAACTGTTTTTT | CASQQAGDEKLFF
NA | TRBJ1-2 | TRBV6-1 | NA | TGTGCCAGCAGTGAAATGGGGGCAGGGATCTATGGCTACACCTTC | CASSEMGAGIYGYTF
TRBD1 | TRBJ1-1 | TRBV4-1 | NA | TGCGCCAGCAGCCGGAAACCGGGACAGGCGAACACTGAAGCTTTCTTT | CASSRKPGQANTEAFF
NA | TRBJ1-5 | TRBV19 | NA | TGTGCCAGTAGTATCCCCAGGGACTGGAATCAGCCCCAGCATTTT | CASSIPRDWNQPQHF
TRBD1 | TRBJ1-4 | TRBV6-1 | NA | TGTGCCAGCAGTGAAGGGGCAGGGGGAGGTGAAAAACTGTTTTTT | CASSEGAGGGEKLFF
NA | TRBJ2-7 | TRBV10-3 | NA | TGTGCCATCGCGACTGCGGGAAGGGAGCAGTACTTC | CAIATAGREQYF
TRBD2 | TRBJ2-3 | TRBV30 | NA | TGTGCCTGGACTAGCGGGGGGCGCACAGATACGCAGTATTTT | CAWTSGGRTDTQYF
NA | TRBJ1-6 | TRBV10-2 | NA | TGCGCCAGCAGTGAGTACGGTAATTCACCCCTCCACTTT | CASSEYGNSPLHF
NA | TRBJ1-1 | TRBV24-1 | NA | TGTGCCACCAGTGCCACGACAGGGAACACTGAAGCTTTCTTT | CATSATTGNTEAFF
TRBD1 | TRBJ1-5 | TRBV30 | NA | TGTGCCTGGAGTGTAAAAGGGGGCGGTAATCAGCCCCAGCATTTT | CAWSVKGGGNQPQHF
NA | TRBJ1-2 | TRBV28 | NA | TGTGCCAGCAGTTTAGTGGGTGGGCAGTTAGGCGGCTACACCTTC | CASSLVGGQLGGYTF
NA | TRBJ1-4 | TRBV2 | NA | TGTGCCAGCAGTGCGAGACAGGCGCTTAATGAAAAACTGTTTTTT | CASSARQALNEKLFF
NA | TRBJ1-1 | TRBV11-2 | NA | TGTGCCAGCAGCTTTACCCTAGACCCTGCAAACACTGAAGCTTTCTTT | CASSFTLDPANTEAFF
TRBD1 | TRBJ1-2 | TRBV2 | few | TGTGCCATCGGACAGGGTAGCTACACCTTC | CAIGQGSYTF
TRBD1 | TRBJ2-1 | TRBV11-2 | NA | TGTGCCAGCAGCTCACTCCGGGACAGGGTCGGGGATGAGCAGTTCTTC | CASSSLRDRVGDEQFF
NA | TRBJ2-1 | TRBV10-3 | NA | TGTGCCATCAGTCCCGGGACAAACAATGAGCAGTTCTTC | CAISPGTNNEQFF
TRBD2 | TRBJ2-3 | TRBV30 | NA | TGTGCCTGGAGTGGGACCACTAGCGGGGGGGCAGATACGCAGTATTTT | CAWSGTTSGGADTQYF
TRBD2 | TRBJ2-1 | TRBV11-3 | NA | TGTGCCAGCAGCTTAGCGGGGGGGCCCCACAATGAGCAGTTCTTC | CASSLAGGPHNEQFF
TRBD2 | TRBJ2-7 | TRBV2 | medium-sized | TGTGCCAGCAGTTCGTGGTGGGGACTAGCGGACGAGCAGTACTTC | CASSSWWGLADEQYF
NA | TRBJ1-1 | TRBV29-1 | NA | TGCAGCGTTGTCGGAGAGAACACTGAAGCTTTCTTT | CSVVGENTEAFF
TRBD1 | TRBJ2-7 | TRBV9 | NA | TGTGCCAGCAGCCCCAATACAGGGGGCTACGAGCAGTACTTC | CASSPNTGGYEQYF
TRBD2 | TRBJ2-3 | TRBV10-3 | NA | TGTGCCATCACCCCCAGCGGGGGGGCTAAAGATACGCAGTATTTT | CAITPSGGAKDTQYF
NA | TRBJ2-7 | TRBV30 | NA | TGTGCCTGGAGTTCGGAGGGAGTTAGTGAGCAGTACTTC | CAWSSEGVSEQYF
TRBD1 | TRBJ1-1 | TRBV6-1 | NA | TGTGCCAGCAGTGACGCTCTGCAGGGGGGCACTGAAGCTTTCTTT | CASSDALQGGTEAFF
NA | TRBJ1-5 | TRBV28 | NA | TGTGCCAGCAGTTTAGCGGCAGGGGCCCAGCATTTT | CASSLAAGAQHF
NA | TRBJ2-2 | TRBV7-6 | NA | TGTGCCAGCAGCCCACGGAGAGGTTCAGGGAAGGACACCGGGGAGCTGTTTTTT | CASSPRRGSGKDTGELFF
NA | TRBJ1-4 | TRBV12-3/TRBV12-4 | NA | TGTGCCAGCAGTCCGGGACAAAAAAACAAAGTGTTTTTT | CASSPGQKNKVFF
TRBD1 | TRBJ1-1 | TRBV12-5 | NA | TGTGCTAGTGGAAAGACAGGGGCGATGAACACTGAAGCTTTCTTT | CASGKTGAMNTEAFF
TRBD1 | TRBJ1-1 | TRBV7-9 | NA | TGTGCCAGCAGCCAGCAACAGGGGACTGAAGCTTTCTTT | CASSQQQGTEAFF
NA | TRBJ1-4 | TRBV6-1 | few | TGTGCCAGCAGTGTGGGCACCTACACAACTAATGAAAAACTGTTTTTT | CASSVGTYTTNEKLFF
TRBD1 | TRBJ1-5 | TRBV19 | medium-sized | TGTGCCAGTAGGGAGAACCAGGGGGCAGGACAGCCCCAGCATTTT | CASRENQGAGQPQHF
NA | TRBJ2-3 | TRBV27 | NA | TGTGCCAGCGGCCGCCACGAAGATACGCAGTATTTT | CASGRHEDTQYF
TRBD1 | TRBJ1-6 | TRBV10-1 | medium-sized | TGCGCCAGCAGCCGGGACAGGGGGCTAAATTCACCCCTCCACTTT | CASSRDRGLNSPLHF
NA | TRBJ2-2 | TRBV6-5 | NA | TGTGCCAGCAGGACGCCGGGAGCGAACACCGGGGAGCTGTTTTTT | CASRTPGANTGELFF
NA | TRBJ1-2 | TRBV12-5 | NA | TGTGCTAGTGGTTTGGTCACGGGGGTAGGCGTTAACTATGGCTACACCTTC | CASGLVTGVGVNYGYTF
TRBD1 | TRBJ1-2 | TRBV7-8 | NA | TGTGCCAGCAGCGGACGGACAGGATGGGGGGGCTACACCTTC | CASSGRTGWGGYTF
NA | TRBJ2-7 | TRBV2 | NA | TGTGCCAGCAGTTGGAAGGGACAAGGGGCTAGAAGCGAGCAGTACTTC | CASSWKGQGARSEQYF
NA | TRBJ1-4 | TRBV19 | NA | TGTGCCAGTAGGGGGGGGAGTGATGAAAAACTGTTTTTT | CASRGGSDEKLFF
NA | TRBJ2-3 | TRBV7-9 | NA | TGTGCCAGCAGCTTCGGCGGGGCCCCCACAGATACGCAGTATTTT | CASSFGGAPTDTQYF
NA | TRBJ1-4 | TRBV14 | NA | TGTGCCAGCAGCCAAGATGTAACCAGGGTTGATGGAAATGAAAAACTGTTTTTT | CASSQDVTRVDGNEKLFF